The 19 T cell receptor beta chains below all came from one sample that was sequenced in a study of CD8 T cells in ankylosing spondylitis (dated by TCRdb to between 2016 and 2019). Library preparation used 5' RACE. This sample was sequenced with an Illumina HiSeq 2500. Using fastp at Q25 and MiXCR, TCRdb reprocessed the public reads and kept productive beta chains. Every CDR3 protein is listed once, alongside the most common genes and DNA of its rows. The sample includes 150,000 or so distinct CDR3 sequences, with 11% observed a single time. The ten top clones hold 29% of the sample. The sequenced sample consisted of blood, either unsorted or a sorted T cell fraction (not recorded which). These receptors all stem from a male donor with ankylosing spondylitis or in good health (not recorded which).

Only a few counts were recorded for this clonotype. The V call is TRBV19, the J call TRBJ1-1; TRBD1 might be the D (6 bases). The V and J ends lost 3 bases and 6 bases respectively, with 14 bases between them. Germline V CDR1 and CDR2: LNHDA, SQIVND (reference sequence). The CDR3 has 14 amino acids. The CDR3 coding sequence is TGTGCCAGTAGTATTTTGGGGGCATGGGCTGAAGCTTTCTTT. Protein sequence: CASSILGAWAEAFF. The full variable domain, its missing parts supplied by reference TRBV19 and TRBJ1-1, is DGGITQSPKYLFRKEGQNVTLSCEQNLNHDAMYWYRQDPGQGLRLIYYSQIVNDFQKGDIAEGYSVSREKKESFPLTVTSAQKNPTAFYLCASSILGAWAEAFFGQGTRLTVV.

The V and J genes are TRBV24-1 and TRBJ2-1; D gene uncertain. CDR3 size: 14 residues. Looked up from germline, CDR1 is KGHDR and CDR2 is SFDVKD. Trimming took 4 bases from V and 9 from J, leaving 15 bases between them. The CDR3 DNA sequence: TGTGCCACCAGTGACTCTATTGGGGAAAGTGAGCAGTTCTTC. Protein: CATSDSIGESEQFF.

The chain is built from TRBV7-9 and TRBJ2-5, with TRBD2 matching 12 bases. In germline, CDR1 is SEHNR, CDR2 FQNEAQ (reference sequence). The trim removed 1 base at V and 4 bases at J, leaving 1 base unmatched. This CDR3 spans 15 amino acids. This chain's CDR3 is CASSLEGLAGETQYF. CDR3 bases: TGTGCCAGCAGCTTAGAGGGACTAGCGGGAGAGACCCAGTACTTC.

The rearrangement uses TRBV6-1 and TRBJ2-4, with D possibly TRBD2 on 5 matching bases. Deletions cut 6 bases from V and 10 bases from J, with 16 bases between. This CDR3 region has 13 residues. Germline CDR1 and CDR2: MNHNS and SASEGT. The CDR3 here is CASRRDPGGIQYF. The DNA for the CDR3 is TGTGCCAGCAGAAGAGACCCCGGAGGTATTCAGTACTTC.

This clonotype was counted at least ten times. The chain couples TRBV5-1 to TRBJ2-3, with 11 bases fitting TRBD2. The J segment lost 1 base and the V segment lost 3 bases, leaving 4 bases of the junction unmatched. The CDR3 covers 16 residues. The V gene's germline CDR1 is SGHRS and CDR2 YFSETQ. CDR3 nucleotides: TGCGCCAGCAGCTGGGCGGGACTAGCGGGCACAGATACGCAGTATTTT. Amino acid sequence: CASSWAGLAGTDTQYF.

As regards this clonotype: A read error may be the cause here, since a much bigger clone is one base away. J is TRBJ2-7 and V is TRBV6-1, with TRBD1 matching 10 bases. This CDR3 spans 16 amino acids. Germline-derived CDR1 and CDR2 are MNHNS and SASEGT. V lost 10 bases to trimming and J lost 0 bases; unmatched junction nucleotides: 12. The DNA for the CDR3 is TGTGCCACCAGCGGAAGTAGGACAGGGGGCTCCTACGAGCAGTACTTC. This codes for CATSGSRTGGSYEQYF.

The chain uses TRBV5-1 and TRBJ1-1; no reliable D call. This CDR3 contains 14 residues. The germline CDR1 and CDR2 sequences are SGHRS and YFSETQ. V was trimmed by 5 bases and J by 4 bases, leaving 15 bases between them. The DNA of the CDR3 is TGCGCCAGCAGTTCCGGACGGGTTGGCACTGAAGCTTTCTTT. This sequence encodes CASSSGRVGTEAFF. The whole variable domain, filled in from reference TRBV5-1 and TRBJ1-1, reads KAGVTQTPRYLIKTRGQQVTLSCSPISGHRSVSWYQQTPGQGLQFLFEYFSETQRNKGNFPGRFSGRQFSNSRSEMNVSTLELGDSALYLCASSSGRVGTEAFFGQGTRLTVV.

The J gene is TRBJ2-2, the V gene TRBV11-2; 7 nucleotides match TRBD2. The germline gives CDR1 SGHAT, CDR2 FQNNGV. The trim removed 4 bases at V and 7 bases at J, leaving 0 bases unmatched. CDR3 size: 12 residues. CDR3 region: CASSWGGGELFF. The CDR3, as DNA: TGTGCCAGCAGCTGGGGGGGCGGGGAGCTGTTTTTT.

This clonotype was detected ten times or more. The V call is TRBV5-6, the J call TRBJ2-5; 10 bases agree with TRBD2. The CDR3 spans 17 residues. V shed 1 base and J 4 bases; nucleotides not matched to a gene: 10. Per germline, CDR1 SGHDT and CDR2 YYEEEE. The CDR3, as DNA: TGTGCCAGCAGCTTGATGACTAGCGGGTTGGCCGGAGAGACCCAGTACTTC. Its protein is CASSLMTSGLAGETQYF.

This clonotype was counted ten times or more. This chain connects TRBV19 to TRBJ1-5; 8 bases align to TRBD1. Unmatched junction bases numbered 5, after V lost 1 base and J lost 3 bases. CDR1 is LNHDA, CDR2 SQIVND, per germline (reference sequence). The CDR3 runs to 16 residues. In DNA, the CDR3 is TGTGCCAGTAGTATAGTAACAGGGGGTACCAATCAGCCCCAGCATTTT. Its protein product is CASSIVTGGTNQPQHF.

The sample holds many counts of this clonotype. The chain joins TRBV19 to TRBJ2-7; 9 nucleotides align to TRBD2. The length of the CDR3 is 14 residues. The junction had 11 bases not matched to a gene; V was cut back by 7 bases and J by 7 bases. From germline, CDR1 is LNHDA and CDR2 SQIVND (reference sequence). The CDR3 spells CASKRAGGIGEQYF. For the CDR3, the DNA is TGTGCCAGTAAAAGAGCGGGAGGAATTGGAGAGCAGTACTTC.

The sample holds many counts of this clonotype. The CDR3: CSARVRGGYYNEQFF. In nucleotides, the CDR3 is TGCAGTGCTAGGGTCCGCGGGGGCTACTACAATGAGCAGTTCTTC. The rearrangement joins TRBV20-1 to TRBJ2-1; possibly TRBD2 for D (7 bases). Germline loops: CDR1 DFQATT, CDR2 SNEGSKA (reference sequence). The CDR3 length is 15 residues. The V end lost 3 bases, the J end lost 3 bases, and 15 bases lay between the germline ends.

This clonotype has more than one count but fewer than ten. The gene calls are TRBV12-3 or TRBV12-4 and TRBJ1-4; 8 bases map to TRBD1. V shed 1 base and J 5 bases; nucleotides not matched to a gene: 3. The CDR3 is 15 amino acids. The CDR3 region is CASSLEGQENEKLFF. The DNA for the CDR3 is TGTGCCAGCAGTTTAGAGGGACAGGAGAATGAAAAACTGTTTTTT.

The chain joins TRBV7-2 to TRBJ2-5; D not certain. V was clipped by 2 bases and J by 2 bases, with 12 bases between them. CDR1 SGHTA and CDR2 FQGNSA come from the germline V gene. The CDR3 has 15 amino acids. CDR3 residues: CASSLRPIMQETQYF. The CDR3 DNA reads TGTGCCAGCAGCTTACGACCGATTATGCAAGAGACCCAGTACTTC.

This clonotype was counted ten times or more. Here the CDR3 reads CASSLLDSPYNEQFF. For the CDR3, the DNA is TGTGCCAGCAGTTTACTAGATTCTCCCTACAATGAGCAGTTCTTC. V and J are TRBV28 and TRBJ2-1; D unclear. There are 15 residues in the CDR3. V was trimmed by 2 bases and J by 2 bases, leaving 10 bases between them. The V gene's germline CDR1 is MDHEN and CDR2 SYDVKM.

This clonotype was picked up many times. The chain recombines TRBV12-3 or TRBV12-4 with TRBJ2-2; D uncertain. V shed 6 bases and J shed 6 bases, with 8 bases lying between them. This CDR3 spans 12 amino acids. Here the CDR3 reads CASSQGAGELFF. The CDR3 nucleotides are TGTGCCAGCAGCCAAGGCGCCGGGGAGCTGTTTTTT.

The rearrangement uses TRBV6-1 and TRBJ2-6; possibly TRBD1 for D (6 bases). From germline, CDR1 is MNHNS and CDR2 SASEGT. V lost 0 bases and J lost 2, with 11 bases in between. CDR3 length: 17 amino acids. This CDR3 reads CASSEATGMTGANVLTF. The CDR3 nucleotides are TGTGCCAGCAGTGAAGCTACAGGGATGACTGGGGCCAACGTCCTGACTTTC.

This clonotype was seen many times. In DNA, the CDR3 is TGCGCCAGCAGCTTAGACAGGGATCGAGGAGGCTACACCTTC. Its translation: CASSLDRDRGGYTF. The chain combines TRBV5-1 with TRBJ1-2, with 7 positions matching TRBD1. CDR1 is SGHRS and CDR2 is YFSETQ in the germline V gene. CDR3 size: 14 residues. V was clipped by 2 bases and J by 8 bases; unmatched bases: 9.

This clonotype has a count of ten or more. This chain joins TRBV12-3 or TRBV12-4 and TRBJ2-6; either TRBD1 or TRBD2 may fit D (5 bases each). V was pared by 8 bases and J by 0 bases, with 14 bases between. This CDR3 comprises 16 residues. The CDR3 loop reads CASGRGAISGANVLTF. Written as DNA, the CDR3 is TGTGCCAGCGGGCGAGGGGCAATCTCTGGGGCCAACGTCCTGACTTTC.